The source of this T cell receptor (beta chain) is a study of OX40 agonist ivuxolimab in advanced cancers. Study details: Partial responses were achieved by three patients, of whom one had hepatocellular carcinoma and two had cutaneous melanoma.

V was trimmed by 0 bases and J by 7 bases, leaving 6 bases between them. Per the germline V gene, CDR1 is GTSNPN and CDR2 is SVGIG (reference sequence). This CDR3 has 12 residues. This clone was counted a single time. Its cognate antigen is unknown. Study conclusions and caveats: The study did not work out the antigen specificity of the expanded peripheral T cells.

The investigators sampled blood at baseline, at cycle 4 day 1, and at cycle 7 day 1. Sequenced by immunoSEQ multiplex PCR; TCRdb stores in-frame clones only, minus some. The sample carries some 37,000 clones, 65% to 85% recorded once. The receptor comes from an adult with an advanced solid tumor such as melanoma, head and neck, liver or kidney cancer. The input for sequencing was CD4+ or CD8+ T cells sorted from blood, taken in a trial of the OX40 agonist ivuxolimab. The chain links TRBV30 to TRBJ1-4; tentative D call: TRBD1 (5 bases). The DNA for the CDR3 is TGTGCCTGGAGTGTGCAGGGTGAAAAACTGTTTTTT. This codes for CAWSVQGEKLFF. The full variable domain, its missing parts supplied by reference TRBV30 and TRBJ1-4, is SQTIHQWPATLVQPVGSPLSLECTVEGTSNPNLYWYRQAAGRGLQLLFYSVGIGQISSEVPQNLSASRPQDRQFILSSKKLLLSDSGFYLCAWSVQGEKLFFGSGTQLSVL.